A selection of T cell receptor beta chains follows, all from one sample in a study of sequential checkpoint blockade in melanoma. The repertoire was sequenced with immunoSEQ multiplex PCR; TCRdb's copy has only in-frame clones and lacks some. The sample includes tens of thousands of clones, 70% to 90% of them seen just once. The sequenced sample was CD8+ T cells sorted from blood (inferred from file names), obtained from a patient given nivolumab and ipilimumab in sequence. These receptors were taken from a human donor with melanoma. Each CDR3 is given with its conserved first and last residue. Each record gives: D gene, J gene, V gene, clone size, CDR3 protein, CDR3 DNA. D genes are given only for firm matches. The listing skips clone size in some rows; elsewhere it reads once, few, many or a size class.

d_gene: TRBD2
j_gene: TRBJ2-2
v_gene: TRBV19
abundance: once
CDR3aa: CASSVAGVTGELFF
CDR3nt: TGTGCCAGTAGTGTAGCGGGAGTGACCGGGGAGCTGTTTTTT

d_gene: NA
j_gene: TRBJ2-5
v_gene: TRBV7-2
abundance: NA
CDR3aa: CASSSSGTGGETQYF
CDR3nt: TGTGCCAGCAGCTCCTCCGGGACCGGAGGGGAGACCCAGTACTTC

d_gene: TRBD2
j_gene: TRBJ2-1
v_gene: TRBV27
abundance: NA
CDR3aa: CASSQAGGPMGQNNEQFF
CDR3nt: TGTGCCAGCAGTCAAGCGGGAGGGCCTATGGGGCAAAACAATGAGCAGTTCTTC

d_gene: NA
j_gene: TRBJ2-7
v_gene: TRBV28
abundance: NA
CDR3aa: CASSLTPGDEQYF
CDR3nt: TGTGCCAGCAGTTTAACCCCCGGGGACGAGCAGTACTTC

d_gene: NA
j_gene: TRBJ2-7
v_gene: TRBV5-4
abundance: NA
CDR3aa: CASSFLGGGNYEQYF
CDR3nt: TGTGCCAGCAGCTTCCTCGGGGGAGGAAACTACGAGCAGTACTTC

d_gene: TRBD1
j_gene: TRBJ1-2
v_gene: TRBV28
abundance: NA
CDR3aa: CASRSPGTGAAGGYTF
CDR3nt: TGTGCCAGCAGATCACCCGGGACAGGGGCCGCGGGGGGCTACACCTTC

d_gene: NA
j_gene: TRBJ1-1
v_gene: TRBV7-9
abundance: NA
CDR3aa: CASSFGETEAFF
CDR3nt: TGTGCCAGCAGCTTTGGAGAGACTGAAGCTTTCTTT

d_gene: TRBD1
j_gene: TRBJ1-2
v_gene: TRBV18
abundance: few
CDR3aa: CASSPRGQGRSGYTF
CDR3nt: TGTGCCAGCTCACCACGGGGACAGGGGCGGTCTGGCTACACCTTC

d_gene: NA
j_gene: TRBJ2-1
v_gene: TRBV29-1
abundance: few
CDR3aa: CSVETGYNEQFF
CDR3nt: TGCAGCGTTGAAACGGGATACAATGAGCAGTTCTTC

d_gene: NA
j_gene: TRBJ2-1
v_gene: TRBV4-3
abundance: NA
CDR3aa: CASSETSTALNEQFF
CDR3nt: TGCGCCAGCAGCGAGACTTCAACGGCCCTCAATGAGCAGTTCTTC

d_gene: NA
j_gene: TRBJ2-7
v_gene: TRBV7-9
abundance: NA
CDR3aa: CASSLQGIYEQYF
CDR3nt: TGTGCCAGCAGCTTGCAGGGGATCTACGAGCAGTACTTC

d_gene: TRBD1
j_gene: TRBJ2-7
v_gene: TRBV6-4
abundance: NA
CDR3aa: CASSEGEDRASYEQYF
CDR3nt: TGTGCCAGCAGTGAGGGGGAAGACAGGGCCTCCTACGAGCAGTACTTC

d_gene: NA
j_gene: TRBJ2-5
v_gene: TRBV2
abundance: NA
CDR3aa: CASSGPPIIVQYF
CDR3nt: TGTGCCAGCAGTGGTCCCCCCATTATAGTCCAGTACTTC

d_gene: NA
j_gene: TRBJ2-1
v_gene: TRBV27
abundance: once
CDR3aa: CASSSGNSYNEQFF
CDR3nt: TGTGCCAGCAGTTCCGGGAACTCCTACAATGAGCAGTTCTTC

d_gene: NA
j_gene: TRBJ1-1
v_gene: TRBV19
abundance: NA
CDR3aa: CASSIPGGTEAFF
CDR3nt: TGTGCCAGTAGTATCCCGGGGGGGACTGAAGCTTTCTTT

d_gene: NA
j_gene: TRBJ1-2
v_gene: TRBV5-4
abundance: once
CDR3aa: CASSSGGTTVYGYTF
CDR3nt: TGTGCCAGCAGTTCTGGGGGGACCACAGTCTATGGCTACACCTTC

d_gene: TRBD1
j_gene: TRBJ1-2
v_gene: TRBV19
abundance: NA
CDR3aa: CASSITGGGSGYTF
CDR3nt: TGTGCCAGTAGTATCACAGGGGGCGGGAGTGGCTACACCTTC

d_gene: NA
j_gene: TRBJ1-1
v_gene: TRBV23-1
abundance: few
CDR3aa: CASSHTRQRVNTEAFF
CDR3nt: TGCGCCAGCAGTCACACTCGACAGCGAGTGAACACTGAAGCTTTCTTT

d_gene: NA
j_gene: TRBJ2-1
v_gene: TRBV9
abundance: once
CDR3aa: CASSVGVRVGSSYNEQFF
CDR3nt: TGTGCCAGCAGCGTAGGGGTAAGGGTCGGGAGTTCCTACAATGAGCAGTTCTTC

d_gene: TRBD1
j_gene: TRBJ2-5
v_gene: TRBV7-3
abundance: NA
CDR3aa: CASSLRGQGYWETQYF
CDR3nt: TGTGCCAGCAGCTTAAGGGGACAGGGTTATTGGGAGACCCAGTACTTC

d_gene: TRBD1
j_gene: TRBJ2-2
v_gene: TRBV7-9
abundance: NA
CDR3aa: CASSDRQGNGELFF
CDR3nt: TGTGCCAGCAGCGATCGACAGGGCAACGGGGAGCTGTTTTTT

d_gene: TRBD1
j_gene: TRBJ2-3
v_gene: TRBV7-3
abundance: NA
CDR3aa: CASSSQGVEDTQYF
CDR3nt: TGTGCCAGCAGCTCTCAGGGGGTTGAAGATACGCAGTATTTT

d_gene: NA
j_gene: TRBJ1-5
v_gene: TRBV19
abundance: few
CDR3aa: CASSPARVYSNQPQHF
CDR3nt: TGTGCCAGTAGTCCGGCCAGGGTTTATAGCAATCAGCCCCAGCATTTT

d_gene: NA
j_gene: TRBJ2-2
v_gene: TRBV5-4
abundance: NA
CDR3aa: CASSLGGPGELFF
CDR3nt: TGTGCCAGCAGCCTGGGTGGCCCCGGGGAGCTGTTTTTT

d_gene: NA
j_gene: TRBJ2-7
v_gene: TRBV4-1
abundance: NA
CDR3aa: CASSLSMTGTYEQYF
CDR3nt: TGCGCCAGCAGTCTATCGATGACAGGCACCTACGAGCAGTACTTC

d_gene: NA
j_gene: TRBJ1-1
v_gene: TRBV27
abundance: NA
CDR3aa: CASSLSGDTRTEAFF
CDR3nt: TGTGCCAGCAGTTTATCTGGGGACACGAGGACTGAAGCTTTCTTT

d_gene: NA
j_gene: TRBJ2-7
v_gene: TRBV11-2
abundance: NA
CDR3aa: CASSSLGRGEQYF
CDR3nt: TGTGCCAGCAGCTCCTTAGGTCGGGGCGAGCAGTACTTC

d_gene: TRBD2
j_gene: TRBJ2-1
v_gene: TRBV27
abundance: NA
CDR3aa: CASSPLAGGINEQFF
CDR3nt: TGTGCCAGCAGCCCACTAGCGGGAGGCATCAATGAGCAGTTCTTC

d_gene: TRBD1
j_gene: TRBJ2-7
v_gene: TRBV10-2
abundance: NA
CDR3aa: CASSDRGQNQYEQYF
CDR3nt: TGCGCCAGCAGTGACAGGGGGCAAAACCAATACGAGCAGTACTTC

d_gene: TRBD2
j_gene: TRBJ2-1
v_gene: TRBV5-8
abundance: NA
CDR3aa: CASSPRLAGDNEQFF
CDR3nt: TGTGCCAGCAGCCCACGACTAGCGGGAGACAATGAGCAGTTCTTC

d_gene: NA
j_gene: TRBJ1-1
v_gene: TRBV2
abundance: NA
CDR3aa: CASSPMRTEAFF
CDR3nt: TGTGCCAGCAGCCCCATGAGGACTGAAGCTTTCTTT

d_gene: NA
j_gene: TRBJ2-5
v_gene: TRBV5-6
abundance: NA
CDR3aa: CASSTDTQETQYF
CDR3nt: TGTGCCAGCAGCACCGACACTCAAGAGACCCAGTACTTC

d_gene: TRBD2
j_gene: TRBJ2-3
v_gene: TRBV9
abundance: once
CDR3aa: CASSGLGLAGDTDTQYF
CDR3nt: TGTGCCAGCAGCGGATTGGGACTAGCGGGAGACACAGATACGCAGTATTTT

d_gene: TRBD2
j_gene: TRBJ2-3
v_gene: TRBV28
abundance: NA
CDR3aa: CASRLREGVVDTQYF
CDR3nt: TGTGCCAGCAGATTAAGGGAGGGCGTGGTCGATACGCAGTATTTT

d_gene: NA
j_gene: TRBJ2-7
v_gene: TRBV2
abundance: NA
CDR3aa: CASSERRSPYEQYF
CDR3nt: TGTGCCAGCAGTGAGAGGCGGTCTCCCTACGAGCAGTACTTC

d_gene: NA
j_gene: TRBJ1-5
v_gene: TRBV4-2
abundance: once
CDR3aa: CASSHWIGEGQPQHF
CDR3nt: TGTGCCAGCAGCCACTGGATTGGGGAGGGTCAGCCCCAGCATTTT

d_gene: NA
j_gene: TRBJ2-1
v_gene: TRBV5-1
abundance: NA
CDR3aa: CASSLGLSYNEQFF
CDR3nt: TGCGCCAGCAGCTTGGGACTCTCCTACAATGAGCAGTTCTTC

d_gene: TRBD2
j_gene: TRBJ2-1
v_gene: TRBV27
abundance: NA
CDR3aa: CASSPGTNNEQFF
CDR3nt: TGTGCCAGCAGTCCTGGGACTAACAATGAGCAGTTCTTC

d_gene: NA
j_gene: TRBJ1-1
v_gene: TRBV5-8
abundance: NA
CDR3aa: CASSLGPGNTEAFF
CDR3nt: TGTGCCAGCAGCCTCGGCCCGGGAAACACTGAAGCTTTCTTT

d_gene: TRBD2
j_gene: TRBJ2-1
v_gene: TRBV28
abundance: NA
CDR3aa: CASSSILGTSGNEQFF
CDR3nt: TGTGCCAGCAGTTCGATTCTCGGGACTAGCGGCAATGAGCAGTTCTTC

d_gene: NA
j_gene: TRBJ1-4
v_gene: TRBV28
abundance: NA
CDR3aa: CASSRRKLFF
CDR3nt: TGTGCCAGCAGTAGGAGGAAACTGTTTTTT